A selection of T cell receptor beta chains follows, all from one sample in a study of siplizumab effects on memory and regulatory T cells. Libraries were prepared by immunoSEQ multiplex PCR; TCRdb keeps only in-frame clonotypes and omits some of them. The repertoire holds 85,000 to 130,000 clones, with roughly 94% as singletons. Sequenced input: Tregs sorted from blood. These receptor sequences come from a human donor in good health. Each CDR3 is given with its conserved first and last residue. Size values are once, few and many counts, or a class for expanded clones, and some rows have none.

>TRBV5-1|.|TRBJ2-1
CASSISLSRGNEQFF
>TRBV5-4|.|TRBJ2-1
CASSLANLAGGYNEQFF
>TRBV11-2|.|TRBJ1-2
CASSWGEGIGYTF
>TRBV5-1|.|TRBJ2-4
CASSLAGTDRNQAKNIQYF
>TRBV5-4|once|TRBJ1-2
CASSSVGDGYTF
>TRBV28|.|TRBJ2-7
CASSGMGTANYEQYF
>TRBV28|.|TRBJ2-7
CASSLWSSGVREQYF
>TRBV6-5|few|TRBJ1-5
CASSYGQTNQPQHF
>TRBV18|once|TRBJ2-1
CASSAETASSYNEQFF
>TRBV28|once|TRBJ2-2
CASSLRTGELFF
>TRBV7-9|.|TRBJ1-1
CASSLATGGGGIEAFF
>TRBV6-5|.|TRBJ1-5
CASSYSEGRPQHF
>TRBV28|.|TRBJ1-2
CASSFTGGRPLNYGYTF
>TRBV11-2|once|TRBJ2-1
CASSLGQTSYNEQFF
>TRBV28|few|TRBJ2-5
CASSFPSTGQQETQYF
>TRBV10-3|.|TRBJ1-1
CAISESDGTATEAFF
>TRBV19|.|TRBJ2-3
CASSPTVRLGDTQYF
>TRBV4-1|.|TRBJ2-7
CASSPRSWDSYEQYF
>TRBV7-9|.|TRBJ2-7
CASTLGAGPYEQYF
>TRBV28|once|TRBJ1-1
CASSSRRGAFF
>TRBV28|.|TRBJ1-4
CASSSRRGVNEKLFF
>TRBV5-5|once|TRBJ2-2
CASSLLSILANTGELFF
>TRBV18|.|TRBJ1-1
CASSGGLNTEAFF
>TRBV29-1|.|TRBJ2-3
CSVAGPTQYF
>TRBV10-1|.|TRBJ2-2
CASSDYGRDGAGELFF
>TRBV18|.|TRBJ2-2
CASSPLAANTGELFF
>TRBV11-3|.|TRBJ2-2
CASQEGASGTGELFF
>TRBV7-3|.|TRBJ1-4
CASSLGQGGINEKLFF
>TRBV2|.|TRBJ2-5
CASSLGTPQETQYF
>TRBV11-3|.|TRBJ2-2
CASSLLAGTNTGELFF
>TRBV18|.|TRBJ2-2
CASSVAGGTGELFF
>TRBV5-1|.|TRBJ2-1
CASSPSSGSWYNEQFF
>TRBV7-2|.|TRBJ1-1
CASSLADRGAFLGTEAFF
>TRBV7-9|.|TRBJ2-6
CASSSLRAGANVLTF
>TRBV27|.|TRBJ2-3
CASSLWGLRRTDTQYF
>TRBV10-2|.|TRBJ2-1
CASIKGRLAVNNEQFF
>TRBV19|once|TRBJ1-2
CASSIRGTGDYGYTF
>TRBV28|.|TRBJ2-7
CASSYTGQGYYYEQYF
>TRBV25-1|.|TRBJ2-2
CASSPGHPNTGELFF
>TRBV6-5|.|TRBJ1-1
CASSERAEAFF
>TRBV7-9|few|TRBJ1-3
CASSLAGGAGNTIYF
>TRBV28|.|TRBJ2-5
CASSPRGGIRETQYF
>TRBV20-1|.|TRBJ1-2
CSARTTLGYTF
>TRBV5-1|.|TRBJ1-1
CASSSPGVMNTEAFF
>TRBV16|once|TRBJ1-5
CASSQGRNQPQHF
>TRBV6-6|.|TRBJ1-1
CASSYSKRGWAFF
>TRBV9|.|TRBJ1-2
CASSPGQRGGYTF
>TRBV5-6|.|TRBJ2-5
CASKATGRETQYF
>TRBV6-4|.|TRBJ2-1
CASSVLGPPGEQFF
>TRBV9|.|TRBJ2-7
CASSVRGDSSYEQYF
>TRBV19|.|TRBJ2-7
CASSIDRIPPDAYEQYF
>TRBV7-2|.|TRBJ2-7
CASSKRTASSYEQYF
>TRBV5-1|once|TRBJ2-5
CASSLAEAGTETQYF
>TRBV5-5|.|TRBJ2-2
CASSPGLWSTGELFF
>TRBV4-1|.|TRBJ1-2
CASSQVSRGGYTF
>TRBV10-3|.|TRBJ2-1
CATQAHGTKGGEQFF
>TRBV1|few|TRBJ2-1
CTSSQDFPLAGRALLCNEQFF
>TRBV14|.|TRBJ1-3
CASSQEILGGYSGNTIYF
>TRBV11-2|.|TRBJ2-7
CASSHRTSGRTSYEQYF
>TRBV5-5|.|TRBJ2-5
CASSPGRETQYF